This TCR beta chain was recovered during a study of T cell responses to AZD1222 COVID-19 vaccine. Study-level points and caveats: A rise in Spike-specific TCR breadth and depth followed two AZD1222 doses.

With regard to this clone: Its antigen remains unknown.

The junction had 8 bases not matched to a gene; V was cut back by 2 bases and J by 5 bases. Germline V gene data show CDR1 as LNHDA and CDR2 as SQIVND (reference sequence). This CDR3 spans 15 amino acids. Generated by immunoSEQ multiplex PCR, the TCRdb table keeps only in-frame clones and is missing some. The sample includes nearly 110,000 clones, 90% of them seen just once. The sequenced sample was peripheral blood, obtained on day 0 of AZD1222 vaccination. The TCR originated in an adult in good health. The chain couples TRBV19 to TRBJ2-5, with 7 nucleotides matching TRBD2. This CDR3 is CASSISGGGSETQYF. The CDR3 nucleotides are TGTGCCAGTAGTATATCCGGCGGCGGGAGTGAGACCCAGTACTTC.